Each of the 18 T cell receptor beta chains below was sequenced from the same sample in a study of cytomegalovirus exposure and HLA in healthy donors. PCR used 60 Vbeta primers and 13 Jbeta primers. Only in-frame clones appear in the TCRdb table, and some are missing; sequencing was by immunoSEQ multiplex PCR. The sample holds tens of thousands of clones; roughly four fifths are singletons and the top ten take 22%. Sequencing was performed on PBMCs. These receptors originate from a woman aged 25 to 39 in good health and CMV-seropositive.

V and J are TRBV30 and TRBJ1-1, with 10 positions matching TRBD1. V was pared by 5 bases and J by 2 bases, with 2 bases of the junction left unmatched. The CDR3 has 13 residues. Germline values: CDR1 GTSNPN, CDR2 SVGIG (reference sequence). In DNA form, the CDR3 reads TGTGCCTGGGTGACAGGGGGCAACACTGAAGCTTTCTTT. Its protein is CAWVTGGNTEAFF.

The chain employs TRBV30 and TRBJ2-7; D might be TRBD1 (6 bases). Germline V gene lookup returns CDR1 GTSNPN and CDR2 SVGIG (reference sequence). The CDR3 covers 16 residues. V gave up 0 bases and J gave up 0 bases, with 15 bases separating them. The CDR3 DNA reads as TGTGCCTGGAGTGTAATCGGACAGTCGAGCTCCTACGAGCAGTACTTC. Protein product: CAWSVIGQSSSYEQYF.

The chain links TRBV11-2 to TRBJ2-5; the D gene is possibly TRBD1 (5 bases). Per the germline V gene, CDR1 is SGHAT and CDR2 is FQNNGV. CDR3 length equals 11 residues. The germline V and J ends were trimmed by 6 bases and 5 bases, with 7 bases remaining between them. In DNA form, the CDR3 reads TGTGCCAGCAGACAGGTGGAGACCCAGTACTTC. This sequence encodes CASRQVETQYF.

The chain carries TRBV9 and TRBJ2-7, with a tentative D call TRBD1 (5 bases). Trimming pared 4 bases from V and 0 bases from J, leaving 14 bases between. The germline gives CDR1 SGDLS, CDR2 YYNGEE. This CDR3 is built from 15 residues. In DNA form, the CDR3 reads TGTGCCAGCAGCTCCCATAGGGGAACCTCCTACGAGCAGTACTTC. Its protein is CASSSHRGTSYEQYF.

CDR3: CSAYLGGYTF. The DNA for the CDR3 is TGCAGTGCTTATCTCGGTGGCTACACCTTC. The chain links TRBV20-1 to TRBJ1-2; the D is unclear. V shed 5 bases and J shed 7 bases, with 8 bases lying between them. The CDR3 extends over 10 amino acids. Germline loops: CDR1 DFQATT, CDR2 SNEGSKA (reference sequence).

For the CDR3, the DNA is TGTGCCAGCAGCTTAGCGCCAGGGACTCCCTATGGCTACACCTTC. This gives the protein CASSLAPGTPYGYTF. The genes are TRBV7-6 and TRBJ1-2; D possibly corresponds to TRBD1 (5 bases). The germline V gene has CDR1 SGHVS and CDR2 FNYEAQ. V dropped 0 bases and J dropped 4 bases, with 12 bases sitting between them. The CDR3 runs to 15 residues.

Comments on this clone: The sample contains more than one DNA sequence encoding this CDR3. CDR3: CSARQNYGYTF. The CDR3 coding sequence is TGCAGTGCTAGACAGAACTATGGCTACACCTTC. The chain employs TRBV20-1 and TRBJ1-2; the D is unclear. The V gene lost 2 bases and the J gene lost 2 bases, with 3 bases spanning the gap. There are 11 residues in the CDR3. Germline CDR1 is DFQATT and CDR2 is SNEGSKA (reference sequence).

The chain recombines TRBV10-3 with TRBJ2-1, with 13 bases matching TRBD2. This CDR3 region has 14 residues. Germline V gene sequence: CDR1 ENHRY, CDR2 SYGVKD. After removal of 4 bases from V and 6 bases from J, the junction contained 0 bases not matched to a gene. CDR3 nucleotide sequence: TGTGCCATCAGTGGACTAGCGGGAGGCAATGAGCAGTTCTTC. The encoded protein is CAISGLAGGNEQFF.

The chain employs TRBV2 and TRBJ2-1; a possible D gene is TRBD1 (6 bases). V lost 11 bases, J lost 4 bases, and 21 bases lay in between. The CDR3 is made up of 15 amino acids. The germline V gene has CDR1 SNHLY and CDR2 FYNNEI. CDR3 sequence (DNA): TGTGCCGGCACCCTTCTAGGTCAGGGGTACAATGAGCAGTTCTTC. Its translation: CAGTLLGQGYNEQFF.

V gene TRBV9 combines with J gene TRBJ1-5, with D possibly matching TRBD1 (6 bases). The CDR3 sequence is 13 residues long. The V end lost 0 bases, the J end lost 7 bases, and 8 bases lay between the germline ends. Germline-derived CDR1 and CDR2 are SGDLS and YYNGEE. The CDR3 DNA is TGTGCCAGCAGCGTAGCTGACAGGCAGCCCCAGCATTTT. It translates to CASSVADRQPQHF.

This chain's CDR3 is CASSKHGSSTDTQYF. Here the CDR3 DNA reads TGTGCCAGCAGTAAGCACGGGAGTTCGACAGATACGCAGTATTTT. J is TRBJ2-3 and V is TRBV28; D is possibly TRBD2 (6 bases). This CDR3 is built from 15 residues. V dropped 5 bases and J dropped 3 bases, with 15 bases sitting between them. The V gene's germline CDR1 is MDHEN and CDR2 SYDVKM.

This clone was seen a few times. The CDR3 sequence is CASSSRTSGNDEQFF. CDR3 DNA: TGTGCCAGCAGTTCTAGGACTAGCGGGAACGATGAGCAGTTCTTC. The chain couples TRBV25-1 to TRBJ2-1; 12 bases align to TRBD2. Germline V CDR1 and CDR2: MGHDK, SYGVNS. V was clipped by 5 bases and J by 8 bases; unmatched bases: 7. CDR3 length equals 15 residues.

The chain couples TRBV7-6 to TRBJ1-2; D is perhaps TRBD1 (5 bases). This CDR3 spans 16 amino acids. Germline values: CDR1 SGHVS, CDR2 FNYEAQ. V shed 5 bases and J shed 6 bases, with 22 bases lying between them. The CDR3 region is CASSPGSLHSSDGYTF. CDR3 nucleotide sequence: TGTGCCAGCAGCCCAGGGTCTCTCCATTCATCCGATGGCTACACCTTC.

This sequence joins TRBV5-6 and TRBJ2-1; a possible D gene is TRBD1 (5 bases). The CDR3 spans 12 residues. Per the germline V gene, CDR1 is SGHDT and CDR2 is YYEEEE. Trimming removed 2 bases at V and 10 bases at J, with 10 bases between. The CDR3 sequence is CASSLVAGEQFF. DNA for the CDR3: TGTGCCAGCAGCTTAGTGGCAGGGGAGCAGTTCTTC.

The chain has TRBV5-6 and TRBJ1-5; unclear D gene. V lost 0 bases, J lost 6 bases, and 4 bases lay in between. The CDR3 consists of 12 residues. Germline CDR1 is SGHDT and CDR2 is YYEEEE. This CDR3 is CASSLVGQPQHF. The CDR3 DNA sequence: TGTGCCAGCAGCTTGGTCGGTCAGCCCCAGCATTTT.

This chain uses TRBV6-5 with TRBJ2-1; tentative D call: TRBD1 (6 bases). V lost 6 bases and J lost 10, with 19 bases in between. Germline values: CDR1 MNHEY, CDR2 SVGAGI. The CDR3 runs to 14 residues. CDR3 protein: CASSIQPGQLEQFF. CDR3 in DNA: TGTGCCAGCAGCATTCAACCCGGACAGCTCGAGCAGTTCTTC.

This clone appeared a few times. This sequence joins TRBV30 and TRBJ2-1; D is possibly TRBD2 (6 bases). The germline gives CDR1 GTSNPN, CDR2 SVGIG (reference sequence). Trimming left V 3 bases short and J 9 bases short, with 12 bases between. This CDR3 spans 12 amino acids. In DNA, the CDR3 is TGTGCCTGGAGCGCGGGATGGCGTGAGCAGTTCTTC. It is translated as CAWSAGWREQFF.

Only a few counts were recorded for this clone. The rearrangement joins TRBV9 to TRBJ1-2; 10 nucleotides line up with TRBD1. Germline-derived CDR1 and CDR2 are SGDLS and YYNGEE. V gave up 10 bases and J gave up 7 bases; unmatched junction bases: 10. This CDR3 spans 13 amino acids. This CDR3 is CAAEKTGGSGYTF. Here the CDR3 DNA reads TGTGCCGCAGAGAAGACAGGGGGCTCTGGCTACACCTTC.